This T cell receptor (beta chain) was sequenced in a study of cytotoxic CD8 clonotypes in ibrutinib-treated CLL. Study findings and constraints: Public clonotypes proved infrequent, and on treatment they shrank or remained steady.

The sample holds a few counts of this clone. Its specificity is not known. The repertoire was sequenced with immunoSEQ multiplex PCR; TCRdb's copy has only in-frame clones and lacks some. The sample lists tens of thousands of clones, 65% to 70% occurring once. This CDR3 has 18 residues. Germline lookup yields CDR1 LNHNV and CDR2 YYDKDF (reference sequence). The ends were cut back, 0 bases at V and 2 bases at J, with 17 bases in the middle. The sequencing here drew on PBMCs, taken at disease progression, from a patient treated with ibrutinib. The chain has TRBV15 and TRBJ2-1, with D possibly matching TRBD2 (5 bases). This TCR came from a human donor with chronic lymphocytic leukemia. The DNA for the CDR3 is TGTGCCACCAGCAGAGATTCGATGGGTACAGCGGCCTACAATGAGCAGTTCTTC. Residues: CATSRDSMGTAAYNEQFF.